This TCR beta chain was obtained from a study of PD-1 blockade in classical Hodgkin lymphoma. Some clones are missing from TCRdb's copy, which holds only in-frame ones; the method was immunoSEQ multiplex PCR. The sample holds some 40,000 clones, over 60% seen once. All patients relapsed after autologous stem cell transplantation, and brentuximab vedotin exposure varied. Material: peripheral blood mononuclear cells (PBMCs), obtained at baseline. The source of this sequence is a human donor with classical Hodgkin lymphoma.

CDR3 nucleotide sequence: TGTGCCACCTGCGATAGCGGGAACGGCCACAATGAGCAGTTCTTC. Its protein is CATCDSGNGHNEQFF. The chain has TRBV2 and TRBJ2-1, with 8 bases that match TRBD2. CDR1 is SNHLY, CDR2 FYNNEI, per germline. The V and J ends lost 10 bases and 5 bases, in that order; junction bases with no gene match: 13. The CDR3 consists of 15 residues.